This T cell receptor beta chain was found in a study of CD4 T cells in relation to SARS-CoV-2 and coronaviruses. Turning to the study itself: PBMCs were cultured with antigen for about eleven days before TCR beta sequencing. The restricting HLA molecule for shared crossreactive spike epitopes was mapped.

Study outcomes and limitations: Memory recall responses, not primary responses primed in culture, are what the assay detects. In around 60% of donors, memory CD4+ clonotypes crossrecognized SARS-CoV-2 and at least one common cold coronavirus spike.

A word on this clone: The antigen is undetermined.

Profiling relied on immunoSEQ multiplex PCR, and the TCRdb table lists in-frame clones only, not all of them. The sample includes around 41,000 clones, under 90% seen only once; the top ten take around 1.3%. CDR3 length: 14 residues. V was clipped by 1 base and J by 3 bases, with 9 bases between them. Germline lookup yields CDR1 SGHDN and CDR2 FVKESK. J is TRBJ2-5 and V is TRBV14, with D hard to call. The sequence came from an adult with COVID-19. Sequences were obtained from naive CD4+ T cells from PBMCs, cultured in vitro. Indicated subset: naive CD4+ T cells isolated by negative enrichment. The CDR3: CASSQATVKETQYF. In DNA form, the CDR3 reads TGTGCCAGCAGCCAAGCGACTGTTAAAGAGACCCAGTACTTC.